This TCR beta chain was recovered during a study of OX40 agonist ivuxolimab in advanced cancers. On the study more broadly: People who had prior anti-PD-1, anti-PD-L1 or anti-CTLA-4 therapy could take part, and about 40% had some. Findings of the study overall: The study found that CD8+ T cells averaged more expanded clones than CD4+. The study found among the lowest clonal expansion in partial responders at 0.1-3.0 mg/kg.

TCRdb's copy holds only in-frame clones and misses some; the assay was immunoSEQ multiplex PCR. Altogether 55,000 to 65,000 clones are present, around 87% being singletons, with the ten largest covering about 0.36%. Comment on this clone: Its antigen is not identified.

V was trimmed by 9 bases and J by 4 bases, leaving 14 bases between them. CDR3 length: 13 amino acids. In germline, CDR1 is WSHSY, CDR2 SAAADI. The clonotype was recovered from an adult with an advanced solid tumor such as melanoma, head and neck, liver or kidney cancer. The material sequenced was CD4+ or CD8+ T cells sorted from blood, taken in a trial of the OX40 agonist ivuxolimab. The chain combines TRBV10-2 with TRBJ2-3; D possibly corresponds to TRBD2 (6 bases). The CDR3 reads CARGGGIADTQYF. CDR3 bases: TGCGCCAGGGGAGGAGGGATCGCAGATACGCAGTATTTT.